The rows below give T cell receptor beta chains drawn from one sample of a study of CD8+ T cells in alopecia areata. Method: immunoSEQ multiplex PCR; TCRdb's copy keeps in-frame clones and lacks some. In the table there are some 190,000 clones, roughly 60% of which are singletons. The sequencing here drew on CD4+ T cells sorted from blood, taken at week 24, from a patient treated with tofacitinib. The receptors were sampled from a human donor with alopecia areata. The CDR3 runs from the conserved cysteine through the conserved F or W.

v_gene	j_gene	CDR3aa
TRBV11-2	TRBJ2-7	CASSGRQGSEQYF
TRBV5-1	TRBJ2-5	CASSLGAGETQYF
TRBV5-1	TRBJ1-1	CASSLDTNTEAFF
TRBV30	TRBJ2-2	CAWTINTGELFF
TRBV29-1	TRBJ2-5	CSVTRDKKFVETQYF
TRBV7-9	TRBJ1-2	CASSLSRANYGYTF
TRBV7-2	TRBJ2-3	CASSYVRGGTDTQYF
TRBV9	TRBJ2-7	CASSVGRGSSYEQYF
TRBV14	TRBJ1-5	CASSHPGQPQHF
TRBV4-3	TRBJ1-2	CASSQATGRNYGYTF
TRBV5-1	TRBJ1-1	CASSLFQNKNTEAFF
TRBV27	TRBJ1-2	CASSLTGQDLTYGYTF
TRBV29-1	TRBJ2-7	CSVGDGTPYEQYF
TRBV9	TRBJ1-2	CASSVAAGDYGYTF
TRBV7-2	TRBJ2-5	CASTPGIGAETQYF
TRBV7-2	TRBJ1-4	CASSLRQGKLFF
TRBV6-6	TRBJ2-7	CASRRDGSDYEQYF
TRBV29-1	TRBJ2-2	CSVGTNTGELFF
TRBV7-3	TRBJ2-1	CASSPRTGYGNEQFF
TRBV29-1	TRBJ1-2	CSVEWYGGYTF
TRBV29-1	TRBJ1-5	CSVGGGNQPQHF
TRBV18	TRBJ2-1	CASSPPSSFGEQFF
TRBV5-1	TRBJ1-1	CASSFQPFTEAFF
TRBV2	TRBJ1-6	CASSIGGGRYNSPLHF
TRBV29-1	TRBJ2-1	CSAGDRRLAGSGNEQFF
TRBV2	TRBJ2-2	CASSNQGARTGELFF
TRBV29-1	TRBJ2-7	CSTRDSYYEQYF
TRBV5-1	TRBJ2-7	CASSPGLAGGPGANEQYF
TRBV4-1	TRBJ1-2	CASSQDLRGADGYTF
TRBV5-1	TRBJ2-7	CASSSRLAGEDPPTYEQYF
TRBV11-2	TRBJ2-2	CASNPLFSSGPGELFF
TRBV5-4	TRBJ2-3	CASSGGGADTQYF
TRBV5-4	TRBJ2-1	CASSMGPYNEQFF
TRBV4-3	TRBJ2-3	CASSQEGGPGGAAGTDTQYF
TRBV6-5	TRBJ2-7	CASRGTGPHEQYF
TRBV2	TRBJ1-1	CASSTGTEAFF
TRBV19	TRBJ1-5	CASTLTHRSRTKNQPQHF
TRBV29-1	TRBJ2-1	CSVGRGGGGIEQFF
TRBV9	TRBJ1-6	CASSRANSPLHF
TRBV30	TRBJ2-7	CACSRGGEVVEQYF
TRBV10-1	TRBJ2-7	CASSEGYEQYF
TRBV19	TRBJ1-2	CASSIDGISNYGYTF
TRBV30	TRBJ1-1	CAWSLVRGKTEAFF
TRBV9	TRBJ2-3	CASSVAPLNTDTQYF
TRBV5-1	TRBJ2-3	CASSLAASTDTQYF
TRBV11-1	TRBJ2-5	CASSLTGWGEETQYF
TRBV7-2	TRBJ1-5	CASSSRQNQPQHF
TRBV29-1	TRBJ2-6	CSVRGSGANVLTF
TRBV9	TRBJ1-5	CASSATGADQPQHF
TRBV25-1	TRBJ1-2	CASSDRPGYGCTF
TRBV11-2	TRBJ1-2	CASSLGGRNYGYTF
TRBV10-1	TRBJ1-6	CASRPDLGVSPLHF
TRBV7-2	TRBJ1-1	CASSAGQGNTEAFF
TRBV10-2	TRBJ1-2	CASRQGSEDYTF
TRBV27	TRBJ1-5	CASSFWGQGDQPQHF
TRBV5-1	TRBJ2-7	CASSLDWGSYEQYF
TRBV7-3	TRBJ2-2	CASSSIMGNTGELFF